A selection of T cell receptor beta chains follows, all from one sample in a study of blood T cell repertoires in COVID-19. Profiled with immunoSEQ multiplex PCR; TCRdb holds only in-frame clones, not every one. The sample has around 290,000 clones, 86% seen once; the top ten hold around 12%. Sequenced input: peripheral blood. These receptors were collected from a woman in her seventies with COVID-19, enrolled during active disease. The CDR3 runs from the conserved cysteine through the conserved F or W. A D gene is named only where the DNA matches it firmly. Rows may omit the clone size; those that give it use once, few, many or a size class.

J gene,clone size,CDR3 length,V gene,D gene,CDR3 DNA,CDR3 protein
TRBJ1-6,.,14,TRBV6-5,.,TGTGCCAGCAACTCACAGGGCTATAATTCACCCCTCCACTTT,CASNSQGYNSPLHF
TRBJ2-7,once,15,TRBV27,TRBD1,TGTGCCAGCAGCCTGGGACAGGGGGCTTCCTACGAGCAGTACTTC,CASSLGQGASYEQYF
TRBJ1-2,.,13,TRBV2,TRBD1,TGTGCCAGCAGAGCCTCAGGGGGCAATGGCTACACCTTC,CASRASGGNGYTF
TRBJ2-1,.,16,TRBV3-1/TRBV3-2,TRBD2,TGTGCCAGCAGGCAGAGCGGGGGAGGGTTTCTTAATGAGCAGTTCTTC,CASRQSGGGFLNEQFF
TRBJ2-4,.,14,TRBV11-2,.,TGTGCCAGCAGCTTAGCGGTCAGGGGAGACATTCAGTACTTC,CASSLAVRGDIQYF
TRBJ1-6,.,17,TRBV15,.,TGTGCCACCAGCAGAGATAGCCAGGGTCCCGCGAATTCACCCCTCCACTTT,CATSRDSQGPANSPLHF
TRBJ2-5,.,17,TRBV9,TRBD2,TGTGCCAGCAGCGTAGGTCTCCTAGCGGGGGGGCCAGAGACCCAGTACTTC,CASSVGLLAGGPETQYF
TRBJ1-5,few,15,TRBV6-1,TRBD1,TGTGCCAGCAGTGAGGGACAGGGTCAGGATCAGCCCCAGCATTTT,CASSEGQGQDQPQHF
TRBJ1-1,.,14,TRBV28,TRBD1,TGTGCCAGCAGTCCGCCGGGGACAGTAGCTGAAGCTTTCTTT,CASSPPGTVAEAFF
TRBJ1-2,.,15,TRBV19,.,TGTGCCAGTAGTACGACGGCCGGGAGATTCTATGGCTACACCTTC,CASSTTAGRFYGYTF
TRBJ1-6,once,18,TRBV6-1,TRBD1,TGTGCCAGCAGTGTAGGTCCCCCCGGGACAGTGTTTTATTCACCCCTCCACTTT,CASSVGPPGTVFYSPLHF
TRBJ2-7,.,15,TRBV12-5,TRBD1,TGTGCTAGTGCTCGGCCTGACAGGGGAGCAGGCGAGCAGTACTTC,CASARPDRGAGEQYF
TRBJ2-2,.,17,TRBV19,.,TGTGCCAGCACCATCCGCGGGCCAGGGGTGAACACCGGGGAGCTGTTTTTT,CASTIRGPGVNTGELFF
TRBJ1-1,.,15,TRBV5-1,.,TGCGCCAGCAGCTTGGCTAGTGTGGTGAACACTGAAGCTTTCTTT,CASSLASVVNTEAFF
TRBJ2-3,.,16,TRBV7-9,.,TGTGCCAGCAGCTGGGGGCCGGCAGGGGACACAGATACGCAGTATTTT,CASSWGPAGDTDTQYF
TRBJ1-4,.,13,TRBV13,.,TGTGCCAGCAGTTACAGTCTTAATGAAAAACTGTTTTTT,CASSYSLNEKLFF
TRBJ1-1,.,15,TRBV28,TRBD1,TGTGCCAGCAGTTCTACCGGGACAGGGGGCACTGAAGCTTTCTTT,CASSSTGTGGTEAFF
TRBJ1-3,.,15,TRBV5-8,.,TGTGCCAGCACCAGGACCGGGGTCTCTGGAAACACCATATATTTT,CASTRTGVSGNTIYF
TRBJ2-5,.,15,TRBV7-2,TRBD2,TGTGCCAGCAGCTTACTAGCGGGGGGGACAGAGACCCAGTACTTC,CASSLLAGGTETQYF
TRBJ2-1,.,15,TRBV10-3,TRBD1,TGTGCCATCAGTGAGGGGAACAGGGGTGGGAATGAGCAGTTCTTC,CAISEGNRGGNEQFF
TRBJ2-3,.,15,TRBV10-3,TRBD2,TGTGCCATCACCCAAGCGGGGGGCAGGGACGATACGCAGTATTTT,CAITQAGGRDDTQYF
TRBJ2-1,.,15,TRBV24-1,.,TGTGCCACCAGTGAGGCGAACGGGGGAGACAATGAGCAGTTCTTC,CATSEANGGDNEQFF
TRBJ2-5,.,16,TRBV5-1,TRBD1,TGCGCCAGCAGCTTGGGAAGGTCCAGGGGGCAAGAGACCCAGTACTTC,CASSLGRSRGQETQYF
TRBJ2-1,.,14,TRBV15,.,TGTGCCACCAGCAGAGACGCTCTCGGTAATGAGCAGTTCTTC,CATSRDALGNEQFF
TRBJ2-2,.,15,TRBV9,TRBD2,TGTGCCAGCAGCGACGGCGGGGGTAACACCGGGGAGCTGTTTTTT,CASSDGGGNTGELFF
TRBJ2-7,.,14,TRBV28,TRBD1,TGTGCCAGTAGTTTGGGGGCAGGGGGCGCGGAGCAGTACTTC,CASSLGAGGAEQYF
TRBJ1-2,.,14,TRBV5-6,TRBD1,TGTGCCAGCAGCTTTGGAGGACAGGGAGGTGGCTACACCTTC,CASSFGGQGGGYTF
TRBJ2-7,.,13,TRBV7-8,.,TGTGCCAGCAGCTTTAGCCCTCTGAACGAGCAGTACTTC,CASSFSPLNEQYF
TRBJ1-4,.,15,TRBV7-9,TRBD1,TGTGCCAGCAGCACCTCCGGGACAGGGGGTGAAAAACTGTTTTTT,CASSTSGTGGEKLFF
TRBJ1-5,once,16,TRBV7-2,TRBD1,TGTGCCAGCAGCTTAACAACAGGGGCACGTAATCAGCCCCAGCATTTT,CASSLTTGARNQPQHF
TRBJ1-4,.,14,TRBV2,TRBD1,TGTGCCAGCAGGGGACAGGCAACTAATGAAAAACTGTTTTTT,CASRGQATNEKLFF
TRBJ1-2,.,11,TRBV11-2,.,TGTGCCAGCAGCCGTTTCGATGGCTACACCTTC,CASSRFDGYTF
TRBJ1-1,.,16,TRBV19,.,TGTGCCAGTACCCGGGGGATAGCAGGGTTGAACACTGAAGCTTTCTTT,CASTRGIAGLNTEAFF
TRBJ2-3,once,14,TRBV5-1,TRBD2,TGCGCCAGCACTCGGGGGGGCGAGGCAGATACGCAGTATTTT,CASTRGGEADTQYF
TRBJ2-7,.,13,TRBV6-5,.,TGTGCCAGCAGTTTAACACCCAATTACGAGCAGTACTTC,CASSLTPNYEQYF
TRBJ2-7,.,15,TRBV6-5,TRBD2,TGTGCCAGCAGCCAAGGACTAGCGGGGCCCTACGAGCAGTACTTC,CASSQGLAGPYEQYF